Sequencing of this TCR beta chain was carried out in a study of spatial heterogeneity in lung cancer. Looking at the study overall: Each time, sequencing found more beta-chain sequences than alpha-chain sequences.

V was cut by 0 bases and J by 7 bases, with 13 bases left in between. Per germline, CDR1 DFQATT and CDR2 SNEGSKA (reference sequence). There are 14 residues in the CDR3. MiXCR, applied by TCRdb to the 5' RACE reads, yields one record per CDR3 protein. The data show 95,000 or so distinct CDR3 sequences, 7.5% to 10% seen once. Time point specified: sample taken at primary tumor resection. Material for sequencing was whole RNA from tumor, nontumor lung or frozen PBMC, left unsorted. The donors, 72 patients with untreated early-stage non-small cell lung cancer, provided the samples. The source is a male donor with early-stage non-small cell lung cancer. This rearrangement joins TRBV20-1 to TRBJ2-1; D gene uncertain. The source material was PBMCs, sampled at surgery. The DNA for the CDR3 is TGCAGTGCTAGAGATAGGACCCTGGGGAATGAGCAGTTCTTC. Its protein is CSARDRTLGNEQFF.